The T cell receptor (beta chain) under discussion was sequenced for a study of shared clonotypes between healthy human individuals. Study-wide results and caveats: Roughly 5% of naive CD4 clonotypes were shared across several donors.

There are 14 residues in the CDR3. Per germline, CDR1 SGHAT and CDR2 FQNNGV. The V and J ends lost 2 bases and 8 bases respectively, with 13 bases between them. Regarding this clone: Its antigen is not known.

CD45RO negativity and positive selection for CCR7 defined naive CD8 cells, a population that excluded terminally differentiated effector memory CD45RA+ cells. Authors' methods: Owing to the provision of junction-only sequences devoid of quality scores by immunoSEQ, filtering differed. Profiled with immunoSEQ multiplex PCR; TCRdb holds only in-frame clones, not every one. V and J calls and clone size are those listed in that table; D and trimming were worked out from the DNA. The sample has about 2 million clones, about 95% seen once. The source material was naive CD8+ T cells sorted from blood. This sequence joins TRBV11-2 and TRBJ2-1; no reliable D call. The sequence was obtained from a young man in good health. CDR3 nucleotide sequence: TGTGCCAGCAGCTTACTTCAGCTTCAGGATGAGCAGTTCTTC. Translation: CASSLLQLQDEQFF.